The present entry profiles one T cell receptor (beta chain) with its context. Its antigen is still unknown. It has no much larger one-base neighbor in the sample; base qualities were not kept. This sample is part of a study of blood T cell repertoires in COVID-19 (dated by TCRdb to the early 2020s). About the full investigation: Samples covering the acute and convalescent phases of COVID-19 were provided by collaborators in the United States, Italy and Spain. The material from the prospective study consisted of cDNA or gDNA derived from T cells, B-cell-depleted T cells, or PBMCs. Deeply sampled blood TCRbeta repertoires from subjects exposed to, actively infected with, or recovered from COVID-19 were included in the dataset. The repertoires were made available in a free public database intended to serve as a resource for research on the immune response to SARS-CoV-2. Samples came from the ongoing ImmuneRACE study (first 160 participants) plus 1,254 subjects from 6 global collaborators. The sample metadata nearly always contained a de-identified subject ID, COVID-19 status, age in years and sex. Where available, HLA class I and class II types were obtained from metadata supplied by the sample provider rather than from assay-based typing.

TCRbeta CDR3 regions were amplified from genomic DNA by means of the immunoSEQ Assay, a bias-controlled multiplex PCR. The study's own analysis went as follows. The number of nucleated cells in each sample was estimated from the amplification of reference gene primers within the assay. To quantify the absolute abundance of each unique TCRbeta CDR3 rearrangement, sequence reads were collapsed and filtered. For each sample, productive Simpson clonality was calculated by taking the square root of Simpson's diversity index across productive rearrangements. The table was pulled from immuneACCESS by TCRdb, which kept in-frame rearrangements only. Such tables lose some clones; where checked, under half of the loss comes from unresolved V genes, and the rest has no known cause. That table furnishes V, J and clone size, whereas the DNA furnished D and trimming. The sample profile shows 250,000 to 350,000 clones; about nine tenths of them were found once. The ten largest clonotypes hold around 2.1% of the sample.

The collaborating institutions used their own protocols to collect whole blood in K2EDTA tubes. For TCRbeta analysis, collaborator samples were shipped as frozen whole blood, as isolated PBMCs, or as DNA extracted from either sample type. For this chain, trimming is 4 bases at the V end and 4 bases at the J end, and the number of junction bases without a gene match is 17. The CDR3 goes from the cysteine to the phenylalanine over 19 residues. Of the read, only the CDR3 DNA is kept; its 57 bases are in frame from base 1. Sequences SGHRS (CDR1) and YFSETQ (CDR2) are obtained from the germline V gene. Broader findings and caveats from the paper: The quantity of clinical and demographic metadata differed by source and by participant and was supplied without curation.

The sequence joins TRBV5-1 to TRBJ2-7, with 13 bases aligning to TRBD2. Sequences were obtained from peripheral blood. This sequence originates from a man in his late teens or twenties with active or convalescent COVID-19. The sequenced DNA is TGCGCCAGCAGCCTGCGACTAGCGGGAGGCCCAGGCAACTTTTACGAGCAGTACTTC. Translated, it gives CASSLRLAGGPGNFYEQYF.